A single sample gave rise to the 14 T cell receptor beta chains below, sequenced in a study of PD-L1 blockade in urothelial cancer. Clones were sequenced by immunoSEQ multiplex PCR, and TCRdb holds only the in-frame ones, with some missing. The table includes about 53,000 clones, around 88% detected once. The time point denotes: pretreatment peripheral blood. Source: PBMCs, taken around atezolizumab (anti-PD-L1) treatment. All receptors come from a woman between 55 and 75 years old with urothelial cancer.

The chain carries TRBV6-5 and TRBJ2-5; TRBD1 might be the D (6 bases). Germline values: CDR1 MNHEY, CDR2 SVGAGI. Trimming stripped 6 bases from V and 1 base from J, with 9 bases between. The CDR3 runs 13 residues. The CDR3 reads CASSRTVQETQYF. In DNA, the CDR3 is TGTGCCAGCAGCCGGACAGTCCAAGAGACCCAGTACTTC.

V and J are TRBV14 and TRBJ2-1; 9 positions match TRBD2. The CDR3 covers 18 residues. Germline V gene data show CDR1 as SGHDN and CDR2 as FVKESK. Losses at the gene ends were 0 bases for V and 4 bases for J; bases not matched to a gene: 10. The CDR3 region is CASSQEWGRGGRYNEQFF. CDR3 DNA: TGTGCCAGCAGCCAAGAGTGGGGGCGGGGGGGCCGGTACAATGAGCAGTTCTTC.

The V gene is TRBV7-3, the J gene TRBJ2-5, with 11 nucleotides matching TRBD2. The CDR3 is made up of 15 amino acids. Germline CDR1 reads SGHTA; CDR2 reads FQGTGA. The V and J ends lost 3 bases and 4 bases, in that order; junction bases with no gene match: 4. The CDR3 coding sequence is TGTGCCAGCAGCTTCGTTAGCGGGGGGGCAGAGACCCAGTACTTC. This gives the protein CASSFVSGGAETQYF.

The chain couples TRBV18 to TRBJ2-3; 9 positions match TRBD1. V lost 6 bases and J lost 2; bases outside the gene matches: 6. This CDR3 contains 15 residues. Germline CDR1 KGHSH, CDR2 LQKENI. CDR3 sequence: CASSPGQGYTDTQYF. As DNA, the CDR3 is TGTGCCAGCTCGCCGGGACAGGGATACACAGATACGCAGTATTTT.

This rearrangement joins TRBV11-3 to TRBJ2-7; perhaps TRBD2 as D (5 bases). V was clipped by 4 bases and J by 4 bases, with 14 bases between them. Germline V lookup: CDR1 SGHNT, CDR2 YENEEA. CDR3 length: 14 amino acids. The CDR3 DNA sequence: TGTGCCAGCAGCTGCGGGTATGTCTGTTACGAGCAGTACTTC. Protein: CASSCGYVCYEQYF.

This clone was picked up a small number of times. This CDR3 is CASSQTDRNEKLFF. DNA of the CDR3: TGCGCCAGCAGCCAGACGGACAGGAATGAAAAACTGTTTTTT. The genes are TRBV4-3 and TRBJ1-4; TRBD1 agrees at 7 bases. CDR1 LGHNA and CDR2 YSLEER come from the germline V gene. V shed 3 bases, J shed 5 bases, and the junction held 3 bases outside the gene matches. This CDR3 is 14 amino acids long.

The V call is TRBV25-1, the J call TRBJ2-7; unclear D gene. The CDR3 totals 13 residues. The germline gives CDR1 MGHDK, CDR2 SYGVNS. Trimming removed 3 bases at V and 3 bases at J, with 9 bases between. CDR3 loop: CASSESGRYEQYF. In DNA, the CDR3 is TGTGCCAGCAGTGAGTCGGGTCGCTACGAGCAGTACTTC.

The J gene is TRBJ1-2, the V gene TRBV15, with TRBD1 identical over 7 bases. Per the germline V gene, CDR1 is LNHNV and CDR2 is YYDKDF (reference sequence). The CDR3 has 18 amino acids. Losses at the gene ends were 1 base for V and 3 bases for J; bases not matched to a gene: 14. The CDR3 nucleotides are TGTGCCACCAGCAGAGGTCACGGGGGACAGACTCTTTACTATGGCTACACCTTC. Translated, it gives CATSRGHGGQTLYYGYTF. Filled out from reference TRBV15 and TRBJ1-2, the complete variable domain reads DAMVIQNPRYQVTQFGKPVTLSCSQTLNHNVMYWYQQKSSQAPKLLFHYYDKDFNNEADTPDNFQSRRPNTSFCFLDIRSPGLGDTAMYLCATSRGHGGQTLYYGYTFGSGTRLTVV.

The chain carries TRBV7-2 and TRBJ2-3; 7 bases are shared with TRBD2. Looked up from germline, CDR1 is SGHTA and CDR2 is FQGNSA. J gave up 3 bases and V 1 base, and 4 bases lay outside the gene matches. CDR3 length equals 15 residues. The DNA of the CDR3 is TGTGCCAGCAGCTTAGAGATCGGGAGGACAGATACGCAGTATTTT. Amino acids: CASSLEIGRTDTQYF.

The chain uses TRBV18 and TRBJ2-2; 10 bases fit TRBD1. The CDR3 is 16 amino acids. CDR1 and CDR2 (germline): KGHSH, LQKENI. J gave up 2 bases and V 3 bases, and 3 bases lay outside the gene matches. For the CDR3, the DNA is TGTGCCAGCTCACCGCGGACAGGGGGTAACACCGGGGAGCTGTTTTTT. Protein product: CASSPRTGGNTGELFF.

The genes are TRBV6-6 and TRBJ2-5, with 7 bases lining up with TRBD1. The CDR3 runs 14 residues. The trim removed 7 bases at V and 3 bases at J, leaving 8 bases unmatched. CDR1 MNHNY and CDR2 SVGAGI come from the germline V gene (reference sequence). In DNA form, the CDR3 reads TGTGCCAGCAACAGCGTGACAGGGAAAGAGACCCAGTACTTC. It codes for CASNSVTGKETQYF.

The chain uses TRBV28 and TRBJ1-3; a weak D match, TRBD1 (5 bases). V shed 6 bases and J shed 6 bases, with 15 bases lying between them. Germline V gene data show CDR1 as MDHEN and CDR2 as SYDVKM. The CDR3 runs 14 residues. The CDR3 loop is CASSPPGLTNTIYF. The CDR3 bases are TGTGCCAGCAGCCCTCCAGGGTTGACAAACACCATATATTTT.

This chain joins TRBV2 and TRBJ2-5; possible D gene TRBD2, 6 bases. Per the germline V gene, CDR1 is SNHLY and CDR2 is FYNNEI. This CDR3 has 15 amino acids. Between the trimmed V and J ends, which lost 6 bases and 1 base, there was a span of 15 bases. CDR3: CASRASSGPQETQYF. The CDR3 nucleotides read TGTGCCAGCAGGGCCAGTAGCGGCCCCCAAGAGACCCAGTACTTC.

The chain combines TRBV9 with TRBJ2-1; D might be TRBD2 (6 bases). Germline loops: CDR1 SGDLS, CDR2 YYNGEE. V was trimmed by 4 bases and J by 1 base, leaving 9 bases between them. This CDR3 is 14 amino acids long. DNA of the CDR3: TGTGCCAGCAGCCTCGGGGGATCCTACAATGAGCAGTTCTTC. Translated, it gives CASSLGGSYNEQFF.